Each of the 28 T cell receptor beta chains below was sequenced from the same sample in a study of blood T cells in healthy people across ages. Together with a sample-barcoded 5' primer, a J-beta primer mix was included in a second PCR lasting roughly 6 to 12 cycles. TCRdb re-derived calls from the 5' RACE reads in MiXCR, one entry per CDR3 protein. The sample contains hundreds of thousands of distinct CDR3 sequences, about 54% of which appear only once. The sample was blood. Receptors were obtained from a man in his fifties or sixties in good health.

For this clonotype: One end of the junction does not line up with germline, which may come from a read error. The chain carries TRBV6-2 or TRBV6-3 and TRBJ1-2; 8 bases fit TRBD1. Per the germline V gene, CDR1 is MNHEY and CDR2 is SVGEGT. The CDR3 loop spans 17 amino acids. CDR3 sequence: CACSPRGQGHSSYGYTF. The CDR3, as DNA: TGTGCCTGCAGTCCCCGAGGACAGGGCCATTCTTCCTATGGCTACACCTTC.

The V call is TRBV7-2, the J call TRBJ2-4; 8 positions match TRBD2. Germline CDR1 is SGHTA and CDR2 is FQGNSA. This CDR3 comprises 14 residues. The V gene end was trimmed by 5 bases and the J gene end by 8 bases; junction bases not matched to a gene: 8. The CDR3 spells CASSDRTSSYIQYF. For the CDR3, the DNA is TGTGCCAGCAGCGACAGGACTAGCTCCTACATTCAGTACTTC.

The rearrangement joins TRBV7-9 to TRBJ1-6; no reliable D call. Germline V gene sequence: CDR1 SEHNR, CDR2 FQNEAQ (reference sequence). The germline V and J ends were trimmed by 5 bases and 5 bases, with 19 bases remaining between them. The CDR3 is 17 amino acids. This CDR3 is CASSLRTAFQDNSPLHF. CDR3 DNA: TGTGCCAGCAGCCTTCGGACGGCATTTCAGGATAATTCACCCCTCCACTTT.

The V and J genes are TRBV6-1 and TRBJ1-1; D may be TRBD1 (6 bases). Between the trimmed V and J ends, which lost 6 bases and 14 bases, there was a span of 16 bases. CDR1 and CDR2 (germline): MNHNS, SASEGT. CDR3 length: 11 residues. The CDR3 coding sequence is TGTGCCAGCAGAGAACAGGGCCTCCCGTTCTTT. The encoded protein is CASREQGLPFF.

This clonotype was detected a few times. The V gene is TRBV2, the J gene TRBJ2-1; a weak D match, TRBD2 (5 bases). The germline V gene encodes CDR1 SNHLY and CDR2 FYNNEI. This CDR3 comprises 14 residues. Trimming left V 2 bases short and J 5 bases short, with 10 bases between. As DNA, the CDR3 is TGTGCCAGCAGTGAATTGAACGGGAACAATGAGCAGTTCTTC. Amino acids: CASSELNGNNEQFF.

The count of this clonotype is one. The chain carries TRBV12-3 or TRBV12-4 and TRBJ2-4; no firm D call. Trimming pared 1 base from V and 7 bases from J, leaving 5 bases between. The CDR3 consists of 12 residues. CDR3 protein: CASSLDGNIQYF. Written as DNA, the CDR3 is TGTGCCAGCAGTTTAGACGGCAACATTCAGTACTTC.

The CDR3 sequence: CASSPRQTTGANVLTF. The CDR3 nucleotides read TGTGCCAGCTCACCGCGACAGACCACTGGGGCCAACGTCCTGACTTTC. The chain combines TRBV18 with TRBJ2-6, with D perhaps TRBD1 (5 bases). CDR1 is KGHSH, CDR2 LQKENI, per germline. V was cut by 3 bases and J by 2 bases, with 11 bases left in between. The CDR3 totals 16 residues.

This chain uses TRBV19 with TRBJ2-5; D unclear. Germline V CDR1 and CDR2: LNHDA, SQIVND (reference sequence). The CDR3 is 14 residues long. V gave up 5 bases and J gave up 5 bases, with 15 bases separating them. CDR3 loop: CASSSQVSLETQYF. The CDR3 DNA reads TGTGCCAGTAGTTCCCAAGTTAGTTTGGAGACCCAGTACTTC.

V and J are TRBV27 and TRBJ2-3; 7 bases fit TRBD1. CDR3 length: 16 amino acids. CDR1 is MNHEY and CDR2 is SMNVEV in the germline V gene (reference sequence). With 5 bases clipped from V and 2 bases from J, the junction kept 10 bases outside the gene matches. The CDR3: CASSPLPGQNTDTQYF. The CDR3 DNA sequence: TGTGCCAGCAGTCCCCTGCCGGGACAGAACACAGATACGCAGTATTTT.

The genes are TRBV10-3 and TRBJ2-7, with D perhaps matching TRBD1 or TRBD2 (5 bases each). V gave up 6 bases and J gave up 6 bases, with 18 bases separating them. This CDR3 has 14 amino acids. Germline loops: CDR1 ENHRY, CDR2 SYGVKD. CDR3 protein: CAIRDSRGGVEQYF. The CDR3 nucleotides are TGTGCCATCAGGGACTCACGGGGCGGAGTCGAGCAGTACTTC.

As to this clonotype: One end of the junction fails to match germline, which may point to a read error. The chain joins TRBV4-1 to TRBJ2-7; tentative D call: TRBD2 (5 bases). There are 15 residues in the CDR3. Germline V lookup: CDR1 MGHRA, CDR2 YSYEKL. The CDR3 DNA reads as TGCGCCAGCAGCCAAGGGTGGTGGGAGCCCTACAAGCAGTACTTC. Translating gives CASSQGWWEPYKQYF.

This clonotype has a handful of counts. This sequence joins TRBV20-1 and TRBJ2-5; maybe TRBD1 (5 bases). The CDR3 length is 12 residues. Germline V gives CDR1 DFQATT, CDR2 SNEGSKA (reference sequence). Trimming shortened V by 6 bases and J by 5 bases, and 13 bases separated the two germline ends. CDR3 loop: CSAQGVEETQYF. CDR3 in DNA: TGCAGTGCCCAAGGGGTCGAGGAGACCCAGTACTTC.

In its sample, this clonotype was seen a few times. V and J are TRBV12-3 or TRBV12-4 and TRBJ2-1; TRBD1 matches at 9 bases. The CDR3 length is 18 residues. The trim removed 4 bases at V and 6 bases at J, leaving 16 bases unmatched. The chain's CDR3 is CASSSRTTGTGLSNEQFF. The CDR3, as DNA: TGTGCCAGCAGTTCCCGGACCACCGGGACAGGGCTATCCAATGAGCAGTTCTTC.

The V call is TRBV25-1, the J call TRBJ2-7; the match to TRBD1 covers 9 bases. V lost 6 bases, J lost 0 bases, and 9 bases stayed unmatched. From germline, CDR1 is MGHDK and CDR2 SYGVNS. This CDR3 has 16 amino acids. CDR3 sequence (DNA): TGTGCCAGCAGCCCGGGGGGACAGGGCAGCTCCTACGAGCAGTACTTC. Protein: CASSPGGQGSSYEQYF.

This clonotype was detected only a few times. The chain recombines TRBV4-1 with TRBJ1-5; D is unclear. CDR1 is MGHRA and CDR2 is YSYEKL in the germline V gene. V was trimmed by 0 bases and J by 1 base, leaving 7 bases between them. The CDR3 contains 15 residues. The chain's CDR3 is CASSQDSGSNQPQHF. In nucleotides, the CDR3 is TGCGCCAGCAGCCAAGATAGCGGAAGCAATCAGCCCCAGCATTTT.

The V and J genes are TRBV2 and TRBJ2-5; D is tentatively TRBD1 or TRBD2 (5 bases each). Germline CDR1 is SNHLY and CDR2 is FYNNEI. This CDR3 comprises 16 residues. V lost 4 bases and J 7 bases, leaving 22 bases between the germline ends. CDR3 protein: CASSVIPIPGLGTQYF. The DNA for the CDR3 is TGTGCCAGCAGTGTTATCCCCATCCCGGGGCTAGGGACCCAGTACTTC.

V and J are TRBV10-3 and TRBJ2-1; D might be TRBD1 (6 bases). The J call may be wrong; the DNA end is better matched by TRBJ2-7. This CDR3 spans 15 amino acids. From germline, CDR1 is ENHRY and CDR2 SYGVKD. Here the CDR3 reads CAISAPGVPYNEQYF. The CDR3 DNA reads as TGTGCCATCAGTGCGCCAGGGGTTCCCTACAATGAGCAGTACTTC.

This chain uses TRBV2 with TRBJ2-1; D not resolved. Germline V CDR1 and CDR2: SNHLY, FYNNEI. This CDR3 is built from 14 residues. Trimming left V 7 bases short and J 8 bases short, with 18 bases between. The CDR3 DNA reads TGTGCCAGCAAATTGCAGTCTTTGAGTGATGAGCAGTTCTTC. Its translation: CASKLQSLSDEQFF. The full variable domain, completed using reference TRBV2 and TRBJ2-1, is EPEVTQTPSHQVTQMGQEVILRCVPISNHLYFYWYRQILGQKVEFLVSFYNNEISEKSEIFDDQFSVERPDGSNFTLKIRSTKLEDSAMYFCASKLQSLSDEQFFGPGTRLTVL.

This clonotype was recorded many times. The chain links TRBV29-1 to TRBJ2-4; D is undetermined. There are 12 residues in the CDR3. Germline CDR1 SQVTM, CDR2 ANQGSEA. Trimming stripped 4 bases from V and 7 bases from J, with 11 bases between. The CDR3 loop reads CSVGTSLNIQYF. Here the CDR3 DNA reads TGCAGCGTTGGGACCTCCCTTAACATTCAGTACTTC.

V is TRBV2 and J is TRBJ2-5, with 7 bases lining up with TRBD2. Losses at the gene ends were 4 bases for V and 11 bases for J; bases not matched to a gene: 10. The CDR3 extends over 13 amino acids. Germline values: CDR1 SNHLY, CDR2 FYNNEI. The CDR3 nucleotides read TGTGCCAGCAGTGTTCGGCAGGGAGGGGAGCAGTACTTC. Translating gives CASSVRQGGEQYF.

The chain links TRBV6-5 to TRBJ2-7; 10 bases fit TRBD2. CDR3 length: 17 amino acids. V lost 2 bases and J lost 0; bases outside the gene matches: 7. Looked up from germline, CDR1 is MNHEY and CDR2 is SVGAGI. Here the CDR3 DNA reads TGTGCCAGCAGTTACGGCGGGGTAGCGGGGGGCTCCTACGAGCAGTACTTC. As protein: CASSYGGVAGGSYEQYF.

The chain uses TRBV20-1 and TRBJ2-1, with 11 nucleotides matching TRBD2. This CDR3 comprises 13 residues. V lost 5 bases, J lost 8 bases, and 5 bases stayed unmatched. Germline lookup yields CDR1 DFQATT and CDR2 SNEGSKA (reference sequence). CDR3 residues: CSALSGGGDEQFF. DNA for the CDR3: TGCAGTGCTCTTAGCGGGGGGGGTGATGAGCAGTTCTTC.

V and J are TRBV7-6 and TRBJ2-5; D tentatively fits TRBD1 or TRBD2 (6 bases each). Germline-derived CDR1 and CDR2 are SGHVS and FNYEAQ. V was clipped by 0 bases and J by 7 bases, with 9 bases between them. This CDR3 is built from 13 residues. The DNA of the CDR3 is TGTGCCAGCAGCTTAGCGGAGGGGGGGACCCAGTACTTC. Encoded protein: CASSLAEGGTQYF.

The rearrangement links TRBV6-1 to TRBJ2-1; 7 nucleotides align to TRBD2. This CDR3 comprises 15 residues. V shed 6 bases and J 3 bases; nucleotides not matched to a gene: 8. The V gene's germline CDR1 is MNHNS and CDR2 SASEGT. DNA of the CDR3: TGTGCCAGCAGCCCCCTTGGGGACTACTACAATGAGCAGTTCTTC. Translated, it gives CASSPLGDYYNEQFF.

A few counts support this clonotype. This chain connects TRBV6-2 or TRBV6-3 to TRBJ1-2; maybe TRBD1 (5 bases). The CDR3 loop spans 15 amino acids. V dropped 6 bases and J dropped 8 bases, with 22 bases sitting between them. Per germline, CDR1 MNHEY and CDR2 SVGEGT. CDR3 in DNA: TGTGCCAGCAGCCAGGGCCTGACTATGCCGGGGGGCTACACCTTC. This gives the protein CASSQGLTMPGGYTF.

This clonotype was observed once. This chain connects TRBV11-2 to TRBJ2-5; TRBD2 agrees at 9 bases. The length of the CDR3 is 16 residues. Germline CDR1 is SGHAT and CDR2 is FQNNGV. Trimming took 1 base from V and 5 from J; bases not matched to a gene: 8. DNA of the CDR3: TGTGCCAGCAGCTTAGCTCACGCGGGGGGGCCGGAGACCCAGTACTTC. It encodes CASSLAHAGGPETQYF.

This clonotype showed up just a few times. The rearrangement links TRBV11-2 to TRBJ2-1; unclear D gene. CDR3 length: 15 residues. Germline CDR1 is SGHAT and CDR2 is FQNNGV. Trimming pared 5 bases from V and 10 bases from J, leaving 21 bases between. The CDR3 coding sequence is TGTGCCAGCAGCACCCGACAACCCTCCCAATCCGAGCAGTTCTTC. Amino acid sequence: CASSTRQPSQSEQFF.

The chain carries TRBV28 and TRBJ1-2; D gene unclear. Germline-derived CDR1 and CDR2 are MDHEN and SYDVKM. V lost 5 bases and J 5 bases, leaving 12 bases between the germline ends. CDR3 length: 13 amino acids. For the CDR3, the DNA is TGTGCCAGCAGTGCTAGGTTTCAATATGGCTACACCTTC. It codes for CASSARFQYGYTF.